A selection of T cell receptor beta chains follows, all from one sample in a study of blood T cells in healthy people across ages. Each CDR3 protein is one row after TCRdb ran MiXCR on the 5' RACE reads. The sample carries approximately 810,000 distinct CDR3 sequences, 25% to 30% recorded once. Sequences were obtained from blood. These receptors came from a woman older than 75 in good health. CDR3s include the opening cysteine and the closing phenylalanine or tryptophan. Fields, in order: D gene, clone size, V gene, J gene, CDR3 DNA, CDR3 protein. A D gene is named only where the DNA matches it firmly. Not all rows give a size; the values are once, few, many and, for expanded clones, a class.

TRBD1	few	TRBV18	TRBJ1-4	TGTACCAGCTCAACCGGGACAGATAAGAATGAAAAACTGTTTTTT	CTSSTGTDKNEKLFF
-	-	TRBV30	TRBJ1-1	TGTGCCTGCCCCTCGGCCCGTAGGAACACTGAAGCTTTCTTT	CACPSARRNTEAFF
TRBD1	-	TRBV19	TRBJ1-1	TGTGCCAGTAGTACCCAGGGACAGCAAATGAACACTGAAGCTTTCTTT	CASSTQGQQMNTEAFF
TRBD1	many	TRBV7-2	TRBJ2-1	TGTGCCAGCAGCTTGACAGGGGGGAACTATGAGCAGTTCTTC	CASSLTGGNYEQFF
TRBD2	many	TRBV7-2	TRBJ2-3	TGTGCCAGCAGCTTAGCGCGTGGCGGGGGGCCAGATACGCAGTATTTT	CASSLARGGGPDTQYF
TRBD2	many	TRBV7-2	TRBJ2-1	TGTGCCAGCAGCTTAGAGGTTGGAGCTAGCGGGGTATACAATGAGCAGTTCTTC	CASSLEVGASGVYNEQFF
-	many	TRBV4-2	TRBJ2-1	TGTGCCAGCAGCCAAGTGAACAGCAATGAGCAGTTCTTC	CASSQVNSNEQFF
-	few	TRBV7-2	TRBJ2-2	TGTGCCAGCAGCAACGTACAGGGAACCGGGGAGCTGTTTTTT	CASSNVQGTGELFF
-	-	TRBV4-2	TRBJ1-4	TGTGCCAGCAGCCAAGGAGGGGCTGGAGAAAAACTGTTTTTT	CASSQGGAGEKLFF
TRBD2	many	TRBV7-2	TRBJ2-1	TGTGCCAGCAGCCCGCCCGGGACTAGCTCCTACAATGAGCAGTTCTTC	CASSPPGTSSYNEQFF
TRBD2	many	TRBV20-1	TRBJ2-1	TGCAGTGCTGTTTTCGGGGGGACCTACTCCTACAATGAGCAGTTCTTC	CSAVFGGTYSYNEQFF
-	-	TRBV6-1	TRBJ1-1	TGTGCCAGCAGTTCTTCTGGGCAGCCTCCGAACACTGAAGCTTTCTTT	CASSSSGQPPNTEAFF
-	many	TRBV5-5	TRBJ1-1	TGTGCCAGCATCGAAACGGCAGATAACACTGAAGCTTTCTTT	CASIETADNTEAFF
-	many	TRBV20-1	TRBJ2-7	TGCAGTGCCCTACTAGGGAGGGAGCAGTACTTC	CSALLGREQYF
-	-	TRBV7-9	TRBJ1-2	TGTGCCAGCAGCCCGAGTCTCTTGGCAGGAGGGTATGGCTACACCTTC	CASSPSLLAGGYGYTF
-	-	TRBV7-9	TRBJ2-4	TGTGCCAGCAGCTTAGAGGCGACAGAGAGTAAAAACATTCAGTACTTC	CASSLEATESKNIQYF
-	many	TRBV7-2	TRBJ2-6	TGTGCCAGCACCTTCTCCCGGGCCAACGTCCTGACTTTC	CASTFSRANVLTF
-	-	TRBV5-1	TRBJ1-1	TGCGCCAGCAGCTCCCACTGGAACACTGAAGCTTTCTTT	CASSSHWNTEAFF
-	few	TRBV7-2	TRBJ2-7	TGTGCCAGCAGCTCCCAGGTGGGCCGTTACGAGCAGTACTTC	CASSSQVGRYEQYF
-	-	TRBV5-1	TRBJ2-7	TGCGCCAGCAGCTTGGATCAGTCGGCTACCTACGAGCAGTACTTC	CASSLDQSATYEQYF
-	few	TRBV12-3/TRBV12-4	TRBJ1-5	TGTGCCAGCGGCCGAGGCAATCAGCCCCAGAATTTT	CASGRGNQPQNF
TRBD1	-	TRBV19	TRBJ1-4	TGTGCCAGTAGTTCCCGGACAGGAAGACGGGAAAAACTGTTTTTT	CASSSRTGRREKLFF
TRBD1	many	TRBV15	TRBJ2-1	TGTGCCACCAGCAGCAACCGGGACAGGCGCGATGGGCAGTTCTTC	CATSSNRDRRDGQFF
-	-	TRBV15	TRBJ2-7	TGTGCCACCAGCAGAGAACAGGCCACCTACGAGCAGTACTTC	CATSREQATYEQYF
-	-	TRBV5-1	TRBJ2-5	TGCGCCAGCAGCTTTATCGGTCAAGAGGCCCAGTACTTC	CASSFIGQEAQYF
TRBD1	-	TRBV29-1	TRBJ1-4	TGCAGCGTCAAATTCGGACAGGGCGGTGAAAAACTGTTTTTT	CSVKFGQGGEKLFF
TRBD1	few	TRBV27	TRBJ2-7	TGTGCCAGCAGTTTGACGGTTGGACAGGGTATCGACGAGCAGTACTTC	CASSLTVGQGIDEQYF
-	few	TRBV5-1	TRBJ2-3	TGCGCCAGCAGCTTGGCCGATCAGGGGTTGATCACAGATACGCAGTATTTT	CASSLADQGLITDTQYF